Listed here are 8 T cell receptor beta chains from one sample, sequenced in a study of blood T cells in healthy people across ages. Next came a second PCR, run for about 7 to 11 cycles, which used a sample-barcoded 5' primer along with a J-beta primer mix. Each CDR3 protein gets one entry after TCRdb re-called the 5' RACE reads with MiXCR. The data show around 1.7 million distinct CDR3 sequences, approximately 28% seen once. The sequenced material came from blood. The receptors were sampled from a woman younger than 45 in good health.

This sequence joins TRBV20-1 and TRBJ2-1; D not certain. Matching the DNA end better, TRBJ2-7 makes the J call doubtful. Germline values: CDR1 DFQATT, CDR2 SNEGSKA (reference sequence). The CDR3 length is 16 residues. The CDR3 DNA reads TGCAGTGCCACACTTACTGGATCGAGCTCCTACAATGAGCAGTACTTC. Its translation is CSATLTGSSSYNEQYF.

This clonotype was detected only a few times. This chain joins TRBV10-2 and TRBJ2-1; no reliable D call. Germline lookup yields CDR1 WSHSY and CDR2 SAAADI. This CDR3 is 12 amino acids long. Trimming stripped 3 bases from V and 6 bases from J, with 6 bases between. CDR3 loop: CASSDRPNEQFF. The CDR3 DNA follows: TGCGCCAGCAGTGACAGACCCAATGAGCAGTTCTTC.

This clonotype occurred a few times. V gene TRBV6-6 combines with J gene TRBJ2-1, with a weak D call TRBD1 (5 bases). The germline V gene has CDR1 MNHNY and CDR2 SVGAGI (reference sequence). The CDR3 totals 14 residues. The V gene lost 0 bases and the J gene lost 13 bases, with 16 bases spanning the gap. The CDR3 loop is CASSYSEQGRLQFF. CDR3 nucleotides: TGTGCCAGCAGTTACTCGGAGCAGGGAAGGCTACAGTTCTTC.

The table lists this clonotype with many counts. V is TRBV6-6 and J is TRBJ2-5; D not certain. Germline CDR1 is MNHNY and CDR2 is SVGAGI (reference sequence). The CDR3 loop spans 13 amino acids. The V and J ends lost 6 bases and 4 bases respectively, with 12 bases between them. The CDR3 DNA sequence: TGTGCCAGCAGCAAAAGGGTGGGAGAGACCCAGTACTTC. This encodes CASSKRVGETQYF.

This clonotype was seen only a few times. This chain uses TRBV6-6 with TRBJ2-3; 8 nucleotides line up with TRBD2. Germline assignment: CDR1 MNHNY and CDR2 SVGAGI (reference sequence). With 7 bases clipped from V and 4 bases from J, the junction kept 10 bases outside the gene matches. This CDR3 is 15 amino acids long. This CDR3 reads CASTVGGGISDTQYF. In DNA, the CDR3 is TGTGCCAGCACCGTAGGCGGGGGGATATCAGATACGCAGTATTTT.

The genes are TRBV28 and TRBJ2-7; D may be TRBD1 (5 bases). The V end lost 10 bases, the J end lost 2 bases, and 12 bases lay between the germline ends. CDR3 length: 12 amino acids. The germline gives CDR1 MDHEN, CDR2 SYDVKM. The CDR3 bases are TGTGCCACCACGACAGACCCCTACGAGCAGTACTTC. It translates to CATTTDPYEQYF.

This clonotype was counted only a few times. The chain recombines TRBV5-1 with TRBJ1-4; D is ambiguous. This CDR3 region has 14 residues. From germline, CDR1 is SGHRS and CDR2 YFSETQ. V was pared by 3 bases and J by 8 bases, with 14 bases between. The CDR3 sequence is CASSSGRTGEKLFF. In DNA, the CDR3 is TGCGCCAGCAGCTCGGGTCGGACGGGCGAAAAACTGTTTTTT.

This CDR3 is CASRREIAKNIQYF. The CDR3 DNA reads TGTGCCAGCAGAAGGGAGATAGCCAAAAACATTCAGTACTTC. J is TRBJ2-4 and V is TRBV2; D may be TRBD2 (5 bases). V was cut by 6 bases and J by 0 bases, with 9 bases left in between. Germline CDR1 and CDR2: SNHLY and FYNNEI. The CDR3 spans 14 residues.